The present TCR beta chain was sequenced within a study of blood T cell repertoires in COVID-19. Study-level background: Material from acute and convalescent COVID-19 was sourced from the United States, Italy and Spain. PBMCs, B-cell-depleted T cells, or T cells provided the cDNA or gDNA that made up the material.

Per the original data handling: How many nucleated cells were present was estimated from reference gene primer amplification. Generated by immunoSEQ multiplex PCR, the TCRdb table keeps only in-frame clones and is missing some. That table furnishes V, J and clone size, whereas the DNA furnished D and trimming. The sample consists of under 200,000 clones, about 86% of them appearing once. The source of this sequence is a middle-aged man with active or convalescent COVID-19. Sequenced sample: peripheral blood.

The CDR3 reads CAWSVQVYGYTF. The CDR3 DNA follows: TGTGCCTGGAGTGTACAGGTCTATGGCTACACCTTC. The chain uses TRBV30 and TRBJ1-2, with D maybe TRBD1 (5 bases). Between the trimmed V and J ends, which lost 0 bases and 4 bases, there was a span of 6 bases. The CDR3 sequence is 12 residues long. The germline CDR1 and CDR2 sequences are GTSNPN and SVGIG (reference sequence).